This TCR beta chain was identified during a study of a mutant IDH1 vaccine in newly diagnosed glioma. Looking at the study overall: Eight vaccinations went to patients in weeks 1, 3, 5, 7, 11, 15, 19, 23. Patients began vaccination 4-6 weeks after radiotherapy alone, or with temozolomide cycles.

TCRdb keeps only in-frame clones here, not all; method: immunoSEQ multiplex PCR. The data contain around 52,000 clones, about 90% of them singletons. This clone was counted between two and nine times. Its matching antigen is unknown. Time point described: week 5, during vaccination. In the vaccine, a single dose held 300 ug of the mutant IDH1 20-mer peptide, along with topical imiquimod. The astrocytomas were IDH1-mutant, ATRX-negative, and WHO grade 3 or 4. The material sequenced was PBMCs, taken from a glioma patient whose treatment included an IDH1 peptide vaccine. The TCR sequence derives from a woman aged 35 to 49 with glioma.

The CDR3 reads CATHLGRNNNEQFF. DNA of the CDR3: TGTGCCACCCATCTCGGCCGTAACAACAATGAGCAGTTCTTC. The chain is built from TRBV6-1 and TRBJ2-1; D gene uncertain. Germline lookup yields CDR1 MNHNS and CDR2 SASEGT. V lost 10 bases and J 5 bases, leaving 18 bases between the germline ends. The CDR3 runs 14 residues.